The following is a TCR beta chain sequence with its context. Data came from immunoSEQ multiplex PCR; TCRdb stores just in-frame clones and leaves some out. Here the sample spans around 500,000 clones, around 89% being singletons. In germline, CDR1 is MDHEN, CDR2 SYDVKM. The CDR3 totals 13 residues. Trimming cost V 4 bases and J 7 bases; bases outside gene matches: 4. This entry belongs to a study of blood T cell repertoires in COVID-19. The chain combines TRBV28 with TRBJ1-1, with 9 bases lining up with TRBD1. Sequenced sample: PBMCs or T cells enriched from blood (not recorded which). This receptor was taken from a woman in her 40s who had recovered from COVID-19. The CDR3 region has the DNA TGTGCCAGCAGTTCGGGACAGGGTATTGAAGCTTTCTTT. Translating gives CASSSGQGIEAFF.